Following are 14 T cell receptor beta chains from one sample sequenced in a study of T cells in Graves' hyperthyroidism and ophthalmopathy. Amplification of TCR beta CDR3 regions was performed using RNA transcripts as template. First-round RT-PCR targeting the TCR CDR3 was performed with the HTBI primer set. TCRdb processed the multiplex PCR reads anew with MiXCR; each CDR3 protein has one entry. Seen here are around 600,000 distinct CDR3 sequences, roughly 15% observed once, and the top ten hold around an eighth. Source material: blood. These TCRs come from a woman between 45 and 60 years old with Graves' ophthalmopathy.

This clonotype was observed at least ten times. The rearrangement links TRBV28 to TRBJ2-5; 9 bases match TRBD2. From germline, CDR1 is MDHEN and CDR2 SYDVKM. This CDR3 region has 16 residues. V shed 0 bases, J shed 3 bases, and the junction held 5 bases outside the gene matches. The CDR3 is CASSLWASGKEETQYF. The CDR3 nucleotides are TGTGCCAGCAGTTTATGGGCTAGCGGGAAGGAAGAGACCCAGTACTTC.

This clonotype appeared many times. This chain joins TRBV3-1 and TRBJ2-3; 14 bases fit TRBD2. The CDR3 has 18 residues. Germline V gene sequence: CDR1 LGHDT, CDR2 YNNKEL (reference sequence). The junction had 6 bases not matched to a gene; V was cut back by 1 base and J by 3 bases. The CDR3 here is CASSQGLAGGWRTDTQYF. The DNA for the CDR3 is TGTGCCAGCAGCCAAGGACTAGCGGGAGGGTGGAGGACAGATACGCAGTATTTT.

This clonotype was counted at least ten times. The chain recombines TRBV7-3 with TRBJ2-1; 14 bases match TRBD2. This CDR3 is built from 19 residues. V trimming: 5 bases; J trimming: 2 bases; junction bases outside the gene matches: 11. The V gene's germline CDR1 is SGHTA and CDR2 FQGTGA. The CDR3 coding sequence is TGTGCCAGCAGCCCTACTCAGGGACTAGCGGGAGCAGCCTACAATGAGCAGTTCTTC. The encoded protein is CASSPTQGLAGAAYNEQFF. Full variable domain (outside the CDR3, taken from reference TRBV7-3 and TRBJ2-1): GAGVSQTPSNKVTEKGKYVELRCDPISGHTALYWYRQSLGQGPEFLIYFQGTGAADDSGLPNDRFFAVRPEGSVSTLKIQRTERGDSAVYLCASSPTQGLAGAAYNEQFFGPGTRLTVL.

The rearrangement uses TRBV20-1 and TRBJ2-7, with 12 bases fitting TRBD2. The CDR3 spans 12 residues. The J segment lost 7 bases and the V segment lost 4 bases, leaving 2 bases of the junction unmatched. Germline V gives CDR1 DFQATT, CDR2 SNEGSKA (reference sequence). The CDR3 sequence: CSANGLAGEQYF. The DNA for the CDR3 is TGCAGTGCTAATGGACTAGCGGGGGAGCAGTACTTC.

The rearrangement links TRBV6-1 to TRBJ1-2; possible D gene TRBD1, 5 bases. This CDR3 region has 14 residues. V was shortened by 4 bases and J by 3 bases, with 12 bases between the two germline ends. The germline V gene encodes CDR1 MNHNS and CDR2 SASEGT. This chain's CDR3 is CASSGSTGDYGYTF. CDR3 in DNA: TGTGCCAGCAGTGGGTCAACAGGTGACTATGGCTACACCTTC.

This clonotype appeared a few times. The gene calls are TRBV20-1 and TRBJ1-4, with D possibly being TRBD1 (6 bases). Per the germline V gene, CDR1 is DFQATT and CDR2 is SNEGSKA (reference sequence). CDR3 length equals 16 residues. Trimming took off 0 bases at V and 5 bases at J, with 16 bases between the two ends. The CDR3: CSARDPRTEKNEKLFF. The CDR3 bases are TGCAGTGCTAGAGACCCTAGGACAGAGAAAAATGAAAAACTGTTTTTT.

This chain joins TRBV4-3 and TRBJ2-3; no firm D call. This CDR3 has 14 amino acids. The germline V gene has CDR1 LGHNA and CDR2 YSLEER. Deletions cut 0 bases from V and 2 bases from J, with 6 bases between. The CDR3 bases are TGCGCCAGCAGCCAAGATCCATACACAGATACGCAGTATTTT. This encodes CASSQDPYTDTQYF.

This clonotype occurred a few times. A much larger clone differs from this one at a single base, so this may be a read error. The rearrangement joins TRBV7-2 to TRBJ2-7, with 7 positions matching TRBD1. Germline trimming cut 1 base from V and 6 bases from J; bases unmatched to any gene: 12. Germline V CDR1 and CDR2: SGHTA, FQGNSA. The CDR3 length is 16 residues. The CDR3 sequence is CASSLDDFTGASEQYF. Written as DNA, the CDR3 is TGTGCCAGCAGCTTAGACGACTTCACAGGGGCCAGCGAGCAGTACTTC.

The CDR3 DNA reads as TGCGCCAGCAGCTTCGCGGCCACGAACACCGGGGAGCTGTTTTTT. This codes for CASSFAATNTGELFF. The chain is built from TRBV5-1 and TRBJ2-2; no definite D call. Trimming took off 2 bases at V and 0 bases at J, with 8 bases between the two ends. Germline CDR1 reads SGHRS; CDR2 reads YFSETQ. The CDR3 contains 15 residues.

The rearrangement joins TRBV12-3 or TRBV12-4 to TRBJ1-3; D perhaps matches TRBD1 (5 bases). V lost 10 bases, J lost 0 bases, and 13 bases lay in between. This CDR3 has 14 amino acids. The CDR3 region is CANRDLRSGNTIYF. The DNA of the CDR3 is TGTGCCAACCGGGACCTACGCTCTGGAAACACCATATATTTT.

This clonotype occurred many times. The rearrangement joins TRBV29-1 to TRBJ2-1; 8 nucleotides align to TRBD1. Per the germline V gene, CDR1 is SQVTM and CDR2 is ANQGSEA. The J segment lost 4 bases and the V segment lost 1 base, leaving 6 bases of the junction unmatched. CDR3 size: 15 residues. This chain's CDR3 is CSVEVFGTGYNEQFF. CDR3 coding DNA: TGCAGCGTTGAAGTTTTCGGGACAGGATACAATGAGCAGTTCTTC.

This clonotype was seen repeatedly, ten times or more. CDR3 amino acids: CASRSTTGGWTEAFF. In nucleotides, the CDR3 is TGTGCCAGCAGATCGACGACAGGGGGCTGGACTGAAGCTTTCTTT. The gene calls are TRBV27 and TRBJ1-1, with TRBD1 matching over 10 bases. The CDR3 loop spans 15 amino acids. J was trimmed by 5 bases and V by 6 bases; bases with no gene match: 9. Looked up from germline, CDR1 is MNHEY and CDR2 is SMNVEV (reference sequence).

This clonotype has ten or more counts. This sequence joins TRBV20-1 and TRBJ2-1; 10 nucleotides match TRBD2. The CDR3 spans 20 residues. With 1 base clipped from V and 8 bases from J, the junction kept 23 bases outside the gene matches. Germline values: CDR1 DFQATT, CDR2 SNEGSKA (reference sequence). As DNA, the CDR3 is TGCAGTGCTAGAGGCGCCCCGGGACAGAGTAATAGCGGGAGGTTTGATGAGCAGTTCTTC. Its translation: CSARGAPGQSNSGRFDEQFF.

This clonotype was picked up many times. The J gene is TRBJ1-2, the V gene TRBV28; no clear D. The V and J ends lost 2 bases and 0 bases respectively, with 4 bases between them. The CDR3 is 13 residues long. Germline values: CDR1 MDHEN, CDR2 SYDVKM. This chain's CDR3 is CASSLRANYGYTF. The DNA for the CDR3 is TGTGCCAGCAGTTTAAGGGCTAACTATGGCTACACCTTC.